The 14 T cell receptor beta chains listed next were all sequenced from one sample in a study of T cell changes during pregnancy in multiple sclerosis. Method: immunoSEQ multiplex PCR; TCRdb's copy keeps in-frame clones and lacks some. The sample lists approximately 37,000 clones, over 80% occurring once. The specimen comprised CD4+ T cells from peripheral blood mononuclear cells, sampled in the third trimester of pregnancy. Receptor source: a female donor in good health, enrolled as a control in a pregnancy study.

The chain joins TRBV5-1 to TRBJ1-4, with D perhaps TRBD1 (6 bases). V was shortened by 0 bases and J by 4 bases, with 10 bases between the two germline ends. The CDR3 runs 15 residues. Germline loops: CDR1 SGHRS, CDR2 YFSETQ. CDR3: CASSLGTDLNEKLFF. The DNA for the CDR3 is TGCGCCAGCAGCTTGGGGACAGACCTTAATGAAAAACTGTTTTTT.

The chain employs TRBV11-2 and TRBJ1-6; D possibly corresponds to TRBD1 (6 bases). Germline V gene data show CDR1 as SGHAT and CDR2 as FQNNGV. The V end was cut by 5 bases, the J end by 7 bases, with 12 bases between. The CDR3 sequence is 14 residues long. CDR3 residues: CASSPAGANSPLHF. The CDR3 coding sequence is TGTGCCAGCAGCCCAGCGGGGGCAAATTCACCCCTCCACTTT. The full variable domain, in which reference TRBV11-2 and TRBJ1-6 provide the parts outside the CDR3, is EAGVAQSPRYKIIEKRQSVAFWCNPISGHATLYWYQQILGQGPKLLIQFQNNGVVDDSQLPKDRFSAERLKGVDSTLKIQPAKLEDSAVYLCASSPAGANSPLHFGNGTRLTVT.

The chain employs TRBV6-5 and TRBJ1-2, with TRBD1 identical over 9 bases. V was pared by 8 bases and J by 4 bases, with 8 bases of the junction left unmatched. Germline CDR1 and CDR2: MNHEY and SVGAGI. The CDR3 sequence is 14 residues long. CDR3 residues: CASRGGDRVYGYTF. The CDR3 bases are TGTGCCAGCCGAGGGGGGGACAGGGTCTATGGCTACACCTTC.

This chain uses TRBV5-1 with TRBJ1-4; D not resolved. The CDR3 sequence is 15 residues long. Germline CDR1 and CDR2: SGHRS and YFSETQ. V was trimmed by 5 bases and J by 2 bases, leaving 13 bases between them. The DNA for the CDR3 is TGCGCCAGCAGGGCGGAACCTGCCACTAATGAAAAACTGTTTTTT. Translated, it gives CASRAEPATNEKLFF. Complete variable domain (other parts from reference TRBV5-1 and TRBJ1-4): KAGVTQTPRYLIKTRGQQVTLSCSPISGHRSVSWYQQTPGQGLQFLFEYFSETQRNKGNFPGRFSGRQFSNSRSEMNVSTLELGDSALYLCASRAEPATNEKLFFGSGTQLSVL.

The gene calls are TRBV7-2 and TRBJ2-5, with unresolved D. Germline V CDR1 and CDR2: SGHTA, FQGNSA. V lost 3 bases and J 0 bases, leaving 11 bases between the germline ends. The CDR3 is 15 amino acids. CDR3 amino acids: CASSFSAANQETQYF. CDR3 DNA sequence: TGTGCCAGCAGCTTTTCTGCGGCAAACCAAGAGACCCAGTACTTC.

This chain joins TRBV19 and TRBJ2-7, with 9 bases lining up with TRBD1. The CDR3 totals 15 residues. Trimming cost V 3 bases and J 5 bases; bases outside gene matches: 8. Germline V gene data show CDR1 as LNHDA and CDR2 as SQIVND (reference sequence). CDR3 loop: CASSITTGTGNEQYF. CDR3 nucleotide sequence: TGTGCCAGTAGTATTACAACCGGGACAGGGAACGAGCAGTACTTC.

This chain connects TRBV6-1 to TRBJ1-1; TRBD1 matches at 10 bases. There are 19 residues in the CDR3. Germline V gives CDR1 MNHNS, CDR2 SASEGT. The junction had 15 bases not matched to a gene; V was cut back by 4 bases and J by 1 base. CDR3 residues: CASSARAAGTGAPNTEAFF. In DNA, the CDR3 is TGTGCCAGCAGTGCCCGAGCTGCCGGGACAGGGGCTCCGAACACTGAAGCTTTCTTT.

This clone appeared once. V and J are TRBV30 and TRBJ2-5, with a tentative D call TRBD2 (5 bases). This CDR3 is 14 amino acids long. Germline loops: CDR1 GTSNPN, CDR2 SVGIG (reference sequence). V lost 4 bases and J 0 bases, leaving 12 bases between the germline ends. CDR3: CAWKFSGYQETQYF. CDR3 coding DNA: TGTGCCTGGAAGTTCTCGGGGTACCAAGAGACCCAGTACTTC.

The CDR3 region has the DNA TGTGCCATCAGTGACTTGAGGGCGGGATACGAGCAGTACTTC. Translated, it gives CAISDLRAGYEQYF. V usage is TRBV10-3 and J usage is TRBJ2-7, with D tentatively TRBD2 (6 bases). The CDR3 contains 14 residues. V was trimmed by 3 bases and J by 4 bases, leaving 13 bases between them. Germline CDR1 ENHRY, CDR2 SYGVKD.

V gene TRBV7-2 combines with J gene TRBJ2-1, with a weak D call TRBD2 (5 bases). This CDR3 has 15 residues. Germline V gives CDR1 SGHTA, CDR2 FQGNSA. Trimming removed 5 bases at V and 8 bases at J, with 19 bases between. The CDR3 region has the DNA TGTGCCAGCAGCGATACGCCCCAGCAGAGGGATGAGCAGTTCTTC. Amino acid sequence: CASSDTPQQRDEQFF.

The count of this clone is one. J is TRBJ2-7 and V is TRBV5-6, with 9 bases lining up with TRBD1. The V gene end was trimmed by 4 bases and the J gene end by 7 bases; junction bases not matched to a gene: 9. The length of the CDR3 is 14 residues. The V gene's germline CDR1 is SGHDT and CDR2 YYEEEE. Written as DNA, the CDR3 is TGTGCCAGCAGCCTGGACAGGGGTGTGGGGGAGCAGTACTTC. Amino acids: CASSLDRGVGEQYF.

The rearrangement joins TRBV5-1 to TRBJ2-5; 12 nucleotides agree with TRBD2. CDR1 and CDR2 (germline): SGHRS, YFSETQ. The V gene end was trimmed by 3 bases and the J gene end by 2 bases; junction bases not matched to a gene: 5. The CDR3 covers 16 residues. The CDR3: CASSWGLAGPQETQYF. DNA of the CDR3: TGCGCCAGCAGCTGGGGACTAGCGGGTCCTCAAGAGACCCAGTACTTC.

The chain couples TRBV19 to TRBJ1-2, with D possibly TRBD1 on 5 matching bases. V gave up 6 bases and J gave up 8 bases, with 19 bases separating them. CDR1 LNHDA and CDR2 SQIVND come from the germline V gene (reference sequence). The CDR3 extends over 14 amino acids. The CDR3 nucleotides are TGTGCCAGTAGCCAGGTGGTAGGCCAGGGAGGCTACACCTTC. Translation gives CASSQVVGQGGYTF.

This chain uses TRBV2 with TRBJ1-2; D remains unclear. Per the germline V gene, CDR1 is SNHLY and CDR2 is FYNNEI. The CDR3 totals 12 residues. Trimming removed 6 bases at V and 4 bases at J, with 9 bases between. The CDR3 region has the DNA TGTGCCAGCAGCCAGAGGATCTATGGCTACACCTTC. This sequence encodes CASSQRIYGYTF.